The 16 T cell receptor beta chains presented below share a single source sample, sequenced in a study of T cells after yellow fever vaccination. TCRdb re-called the 5' RACE reads with MiXCR, one entry per CDR3 protein. The sample yields over 110,000 distinct CDR3 sequences, 6.5% to 8.5% seen once. This material consisted of CD4+ T cells sorted from PBMCs, taken 5 days after the yellow fever booster vaccination. The receptors were gathered from a man in his thirties or forties who received the YFV17D yellow fever vaccine.

This clonotype was observed many times. The rearrangement links TRBV6-5 to TRBJ2-7, with 10 bases fitting TRBD2. Trimming at V came to 6 bases and at J to 5 bases, leaving 7 bases not matched to a gene. CDR3 length: 14 amino acids. Per the germline V gene, CDR1 is MNHEY and CDR2 is SVGAGI. The CDR3 bases are TGTGCCAGCAGAAGGGGACTAGCGAGCCACGAGCAGTACTTC. Residues: CASRRGLASHEQYF.

With respect to this clonotype: Being one base from a much bigger clone, this may be a read error. The V and J genes are TRBV10-2 and TRBJ2-1, with 9 bases aligning to TRBD2. The CDR3 spans 15 residues. The V gene's germline CDR1 is WSHSY and CDR2 SAAADI. With V trimmed by 7 bases and J by 1 base, 5 bases remained unmatched. Written as DNA, the CDR3 is TGCGCCAGCATGGAACTAGCGGGTTCCTACAATGAGCAGTTCTTC. It encodes CASMELAGSYNEQFF.

This clonotype was detected many times. The V gene is TRBV20-1, the J gene TRBJ2-5, with D hard to call. Germline-derived CDR1 and CDR2 are DFQATT and SNEGSKA (reference sequence). V lost 6 bases to trimming and J lost 3 bases, with 11 bases between them. The CDR3 is made up of 12 amino acids. CDR3 protein: CSAMFSKETQYF. The CDR3 DNA reads as TGCAGTGCGATGTTCTCCAAAGAGACCCAGTACTTC.

This clonotype occurred many times. The V and J genes are TRBV4-3 and TRBJ2-2; D not resolved. CDR3 length: 14 residues. Germline V CDR1 and CDR2: LGHNA, YSLEER. V lost 0 bases, J lost 5 bases, and 7 bases lay in between. Written as DNA, the CDR3 is TGCGCCAGCAGCCAAGATGGAGTTACCGGGGAGCTGTTTTTT. Residues: CASSQDGVTGELFF.

This clonotype was detected ten times or more. The chain uses TRBV6-2 or TRBV6-3 and TRBJ2-2; TRBD2 agrees at 9 bases. The CDR3 extends over 17 amino acids. Trimming removed 1 base from V and 1 base from J; junction bases left unmatched: 4. Germline-derived CDR1 and CDR2 are MNHEY and SVGEGT. The CDR3 nucleotides read TGTGCCAGCAGTTACTGGTCGACTAGCGGGAACACCGGGGAGCTGTTTTTT. Its protein is CASSYWSTSGNTGELFF.

This clonotype turned up a few times. The chain recombines TRBV12-3 or TRBV12-4 with TRBJ1-3; D is possibly TRBD1 (5 bases). The CDR3 runs to 15 residues. V dropped 3 bases and J dropped 4 bases, with 13 bases sitting between them. The DNA for the CDR3 is TGTGCCAGCAGTTTTCGGCAGGGCGGGGGAAACACCATATATTTT. This codes for CASSFRQGGGNTIYF.

This clonotype was counted ten times or more. The chain employs TRBV7-9 and TRBJ2-7; TRBD2 matches 11 bases. The V gene end was trimmed by 1 base and the J gene end by 7 bases; junction bases not matched to a gene: 6. Germline V gene data show CDR1 as SEHNR and CDR2 as FQNEAQ (reference sequence). This CDR3 has 15 amino acids. The CDR3 loop is CASSLGARLAGEQYF. The DNA of the CDR3 is TGTGCCAGCAGCTTAGGGGCTCGACTAGCGGGAGAGCAGTACTTC.

About this clonotype itself: A read error may explain this, as a much larger clone is one base away. The CDR3 coding sequence is TGCGCCAGCAGCTTCGGCCGGGGCGGGGTCCACAATGAGCAGTTCTTC. It encodes CASSFGRGGVHNEQFF. The J gene is TRBJ2-1, the V gene TRBV5-1; D possibly corresponds to TRBD2 (6 bases). The V gene's germline CDR1 is SGHRS and CDR2 YFSETQ. CDR3 length: 16 amino acids. V was cut by 2 bases and J by 5 bases, with 17 bases left in between.

This clonotype was counted many times. V and J are TRBV24-1 and TRBJ2-1, with D possibly called TRBD1 or TRBD2 (5 bases each). CDR3 size: 15 residues. V was clipped by 6 bases and J by 5 bases, with 16 bases between them. In germline, CDR1 is KGHDR, CDR2 SFDVKD. For the CDR3, the DNA is TGTGCCACCAGTTCAGAGGGGCACCAGGACAATGAGCAGTTCTTC. Its protein is CATSSEGHQDNEQFF.

The table lists this clonotype with many counts. In DNA form, the CDR3 reads TGCGCCAGCAGCGCCCAGCCGGGGGGCGGTAAGGTCTACGAGCAGTACTTC. It translates to CASSAQPGGGKVYEQYF. The rearrangement joins TRBV5-1 to TRBJ2-7; the D gene is possibly TRBD2 (7 bases). The length of the CDR3 is 17 residues. Trimming left V 4 bases short and J 3 bases short, with 23 bases between. Germline assignment: CDR1 SGHRS and CDR2 YFSETQ.

The V gene is TRBV7-2, the J gene TRBJ2-7; TRBD2 aligns across 7 bases. The V gene end was trimmed by 4 bases and the J gene end by 5 bases; junction bases not matched to a gene: 11. The CDR3 covers 15 residues. Germline V gene data show CDR1 as SGHTA and CDR2 as FQGNSA. CDR3 in amino acids: CASSSSGTGYHEQYF. The CDR3, as DNA: TGTGCCAGCAGCTCCAGCGGGACTGGTTACCACGAGCAGTACTTC. The full variable domain, with the rest looked up from reference TRBV7-2 and TRBJ2-7, is GAGVSQSPSNKVTEKGKDVELRCDPISGHTALYWYRQSLGQGLEFLIYFQGNSAPDKSGLPSDRFSAERTGGSVSTLTIQRTQQEDSAVYLCASSSSGTGYHEQYFGPGTRLTVT.

This clonotype appeared many times. The chain couples TRBV7-6 to TRBJ1-3; the D gene is possibly TRBD1 (5 bases). Trimming cost V 1 base and J 0 bases, with 10 bases left between them. This CDR3 is built from 16 residues. Germline V gives CDR1 SGHVS, CDR2 FNYEAQ. CDR3 amino acids: CASSLEGPVSGNTIYF. The CDR3, as DNA: TGTGCCAGCAGCTTAGAGGGACCGGTCTCTGGAAACACCATATATTTT.

This clonotype was seen ten or more times. The rearrangement links TRBV5-6 to TRBJ2-3; a possible D gene is TRBD2 (6 bases). V gave up 4 bases and J gave up 2 bases, with 11 bases separating them. Germline-derived CDR1 and CDR2 are SGHDT and YYEEEE. The CDR3 loop spans 14 amino acids. The CDR3: CASSAGRITDTQYF. CDR3 nucleotide sequence: TGTGCCAGCAGCGCGGGACGGATCACAGATACGCAGTATTTT.

This clonotype was detected many times. The chain links TRBV7-6 to TRBJ1-5; D remains unclear. Germline V gives CDR1 SGHVS, CDR2 FNYEAQ. The length of the CDR3 is 13 residues. The ends were cut back, 0 bases at V and 5 bases at J, with 5 bases in the middle. CDR3 bases: TGTGCCAGCAGCTTAGCTGGCGATCAGCCCCAGCATTTT. Amino acids: CASSLAGDQPQHF.

This clonotype was recorded at least ten times. The J gene is TRBJ2-2, the V gene TRBV7-6, with D unclear. In germline, CDR1 is SGHVS, CDR2 FNYEAQ. This CDR3 is 13 amino acids long. The ends were cut back, 5 bases at V and 3 bases at J, with 7 bases in the middle. CDR3: CASSRTYTGELFF. The CDR3 DNA reads as TGTGCCAGCAGCCGGACGTACACCGGGGAGCTGTTTTTT.

This clonotype was recorded many times. The chain carries TRBV7-2 and TRBJ2-5, with D possibly matching TRBD1 (6 bases). Germline V gene sequence: CDR1 SGHTA, CDR2 FQGNSA. This CDR3 has 15 amino acids. Trimming left V 5 bases short and J 5 bases short, with 18 bases between. This CDR3 reads CASSPFRGESETQYF. For the CDR3, the DNA is TGTGCCAGCAGCCCATTCAGGGGAGAAAGCGAGACCCAGTACTTC.